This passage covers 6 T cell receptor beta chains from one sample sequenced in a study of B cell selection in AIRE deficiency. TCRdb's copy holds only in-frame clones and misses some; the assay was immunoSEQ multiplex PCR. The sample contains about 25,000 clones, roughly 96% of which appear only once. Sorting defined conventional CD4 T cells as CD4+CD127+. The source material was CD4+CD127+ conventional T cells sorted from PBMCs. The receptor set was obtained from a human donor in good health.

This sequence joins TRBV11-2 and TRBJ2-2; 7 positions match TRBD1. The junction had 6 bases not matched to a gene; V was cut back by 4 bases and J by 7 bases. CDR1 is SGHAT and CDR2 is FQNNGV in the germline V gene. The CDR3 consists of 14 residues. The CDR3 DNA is TGTGCCAGCAGCTACCGACAGGGCGGCGGGGAGCTGTTTTTT. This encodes CASSYRQGGGELFF.

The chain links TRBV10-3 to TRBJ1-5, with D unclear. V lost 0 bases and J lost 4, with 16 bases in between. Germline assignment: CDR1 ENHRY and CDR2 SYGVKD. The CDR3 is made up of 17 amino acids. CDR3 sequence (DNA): TGTGCCATCAGTGAGTCGATGGGCTCCAACTCGAATCAGCCCCAGCATTTT. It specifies CAISESMGSNSNQPQHF.

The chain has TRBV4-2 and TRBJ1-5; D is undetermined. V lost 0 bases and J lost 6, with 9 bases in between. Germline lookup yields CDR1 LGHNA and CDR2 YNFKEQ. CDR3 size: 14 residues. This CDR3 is CASSQDRTAQPQHF. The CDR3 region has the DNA TGTGCCAGCAGCCAAGATCGGACGGCTCAGCCCCAGCATTTT.

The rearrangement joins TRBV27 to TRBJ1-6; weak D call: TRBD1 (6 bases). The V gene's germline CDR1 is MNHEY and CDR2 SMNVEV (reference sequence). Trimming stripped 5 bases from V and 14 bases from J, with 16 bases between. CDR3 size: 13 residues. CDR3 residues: CASSEGRGASLHF. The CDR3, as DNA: TGTGCCAGCAGTGAGGGAAGGGGGGCGTCCCTCCACTTT.

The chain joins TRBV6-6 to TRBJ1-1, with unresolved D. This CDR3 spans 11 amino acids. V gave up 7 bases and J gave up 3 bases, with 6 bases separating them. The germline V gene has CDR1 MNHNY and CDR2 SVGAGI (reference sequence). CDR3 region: CASKKDTEAFF. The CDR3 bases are TGTGCCAGCAAAAAGGACACTGAAGCTTTCTTT.

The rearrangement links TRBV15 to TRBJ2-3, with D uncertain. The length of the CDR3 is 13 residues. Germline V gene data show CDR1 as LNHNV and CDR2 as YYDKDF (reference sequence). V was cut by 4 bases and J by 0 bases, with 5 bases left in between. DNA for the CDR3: TGTGCCACCAGCACAGCGAGCACAGATACGCAGTATTTT. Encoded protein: CATSTASTDTQYF. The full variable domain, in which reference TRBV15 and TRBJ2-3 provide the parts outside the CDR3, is DAMVIQNPRYQVTQFGKPVTLSCSQTLNHNVMYWYQQKSSQAPKLLFHYYDKDFNNEADTPDNFQSRRPNTSFCFLDIRSPGLGDTAMYLCATSTASTDTQYFGPGTRLTVL.